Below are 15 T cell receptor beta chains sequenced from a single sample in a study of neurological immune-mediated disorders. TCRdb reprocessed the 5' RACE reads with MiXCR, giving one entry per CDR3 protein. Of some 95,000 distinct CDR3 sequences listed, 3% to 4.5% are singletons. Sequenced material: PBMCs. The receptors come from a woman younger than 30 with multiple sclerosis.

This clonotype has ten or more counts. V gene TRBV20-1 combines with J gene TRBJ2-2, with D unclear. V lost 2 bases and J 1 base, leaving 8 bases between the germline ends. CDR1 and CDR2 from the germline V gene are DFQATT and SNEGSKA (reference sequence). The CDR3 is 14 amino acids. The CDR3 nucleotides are TGCAGTGCTAGATCTTGGTGGAACACCGGGGAGCTGTTTTTT. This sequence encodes CSARSWWNTGELFF.

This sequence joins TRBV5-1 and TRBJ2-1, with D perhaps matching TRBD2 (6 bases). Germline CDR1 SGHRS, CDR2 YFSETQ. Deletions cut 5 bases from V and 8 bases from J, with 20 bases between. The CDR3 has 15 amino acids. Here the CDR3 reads CASSPGTPLTDEQFF. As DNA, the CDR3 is TGCGCCAGCAGTCCCGGGACTCCCCTTACGGATGAGCAGTTCTTC.

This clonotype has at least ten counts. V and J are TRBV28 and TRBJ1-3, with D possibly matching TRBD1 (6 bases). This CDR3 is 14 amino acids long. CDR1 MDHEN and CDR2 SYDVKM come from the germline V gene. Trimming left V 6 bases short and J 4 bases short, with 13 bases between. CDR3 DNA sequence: TGTGCCAGCAGCCAGAACAGGGCAGGAAACACCATATATTTT. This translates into CASSQNRAGNTIYF. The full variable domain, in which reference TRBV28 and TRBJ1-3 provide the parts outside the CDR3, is DVKVTQSSRYLVKRTGEKVFLECVQDMDHENMFWYRQDPGLGLRLIYFSYDVKMKEKGDIPEGYSVSREKKERFSLILESASTNQTSMYLCASSQNRAGNTIYFGEGSWLTVV.

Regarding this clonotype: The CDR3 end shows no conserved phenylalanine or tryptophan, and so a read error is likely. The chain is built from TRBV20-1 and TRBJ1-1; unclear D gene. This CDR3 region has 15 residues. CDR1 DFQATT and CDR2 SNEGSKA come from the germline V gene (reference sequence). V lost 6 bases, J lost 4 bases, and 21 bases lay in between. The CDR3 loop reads CSAHVFGSIGTEAFN. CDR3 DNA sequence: TGCAGTGCCCATGTGTTCGGAAGTATTGGCACTGAAGCTTTCAAT.

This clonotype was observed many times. As DNA, the CDR3 is TGCAGTGTCGTACCCGGGACTAGCATCGCAGATACGCAGTATTTT. This sequence encodes CSVVPGTSIADTQYF. This chain connects TRBV20-1 to TRBJ2-3; 9 bases match TRBD2. CDR3 length: 15 residues. CDR1 is DFQATT and CDR2 is SNEGSKA in the germline V gene (reference sequence). V was clipped by 7 bases and J by 4 bases; unmatched bases: 12.

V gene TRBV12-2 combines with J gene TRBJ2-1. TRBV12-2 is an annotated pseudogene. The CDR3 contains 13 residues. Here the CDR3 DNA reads TGTGCAGGTGGACTAGCGGGCAACAATGAGCAGTTCTTC. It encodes CAGGLAGNNEQFF.

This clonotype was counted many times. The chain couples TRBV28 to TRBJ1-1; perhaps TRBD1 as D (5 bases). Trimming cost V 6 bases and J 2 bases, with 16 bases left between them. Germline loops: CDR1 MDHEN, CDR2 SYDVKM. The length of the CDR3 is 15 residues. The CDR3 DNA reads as TGTGCCAGCAGGGGGTGGGGGGTCGGAAACACTGAAGCTTTCTTT. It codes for CASRGWGVGNTEAFF. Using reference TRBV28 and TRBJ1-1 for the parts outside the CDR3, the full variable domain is DVKVTQSSRYLVKRTGEKVFLECVQDMDHENMFWYRQDPGLGLRLIYFSYDVKMKEKGDIPEGYSVSREKKERFSLILESASTNQTSMYLCASRGWGVGNTEAFFGQGTRLTVV.

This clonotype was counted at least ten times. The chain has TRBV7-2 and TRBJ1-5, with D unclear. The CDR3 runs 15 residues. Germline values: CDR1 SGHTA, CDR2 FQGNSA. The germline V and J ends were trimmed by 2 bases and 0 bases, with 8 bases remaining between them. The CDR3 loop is CASSLRLGSNQPQHF. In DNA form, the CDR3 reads TGTGCCAGCAGCTTAAGACTGGGTAGCAATCAGCCCCAGCATTTT.

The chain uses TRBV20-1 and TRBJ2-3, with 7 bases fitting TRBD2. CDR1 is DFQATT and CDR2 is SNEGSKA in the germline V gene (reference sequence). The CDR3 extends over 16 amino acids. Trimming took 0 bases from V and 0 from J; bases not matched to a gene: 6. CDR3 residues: CSAREGGRSSTDTQYF. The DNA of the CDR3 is TGCAGTGCTAGAGAGGGGGGGAGGAGTAGCACAGATACGCAGTATTTT.

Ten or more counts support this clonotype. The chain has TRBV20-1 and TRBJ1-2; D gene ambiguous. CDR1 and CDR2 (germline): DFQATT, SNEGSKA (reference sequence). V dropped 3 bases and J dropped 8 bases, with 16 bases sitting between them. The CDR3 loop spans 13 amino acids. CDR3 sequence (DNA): TGCAGTGCTAGTGTGGGCCTGCGGGCCGGCTACACCTTC. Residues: CSASVGLRAGYTF.

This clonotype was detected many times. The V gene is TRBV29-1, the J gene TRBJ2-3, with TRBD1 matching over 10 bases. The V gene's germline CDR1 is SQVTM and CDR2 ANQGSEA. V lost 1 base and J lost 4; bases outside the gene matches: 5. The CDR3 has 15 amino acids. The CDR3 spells CSVEVPGQGPDTQYF. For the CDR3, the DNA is TGCAGCGTTGAAGTGCCGGGACAGGGGCCAGATACGCAGTATTTT.

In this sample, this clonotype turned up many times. The CDR3 is CASIPSGSREQYF. The CDR3 DNA is TGTGCCAGCATCCCCAGCGGGAGTCGGGAGCAGTACTTC. V is TRBV27 and J is TRBJ2-7, with 8 nucleotides matching TRBD2. CDR1 is MNHEY, CDR2 SMNVEV, per germline (reference sequence). V lost 7 bases and J lost 7; bases outside the gene matches: 9. The CDR3 length is 13 residues.

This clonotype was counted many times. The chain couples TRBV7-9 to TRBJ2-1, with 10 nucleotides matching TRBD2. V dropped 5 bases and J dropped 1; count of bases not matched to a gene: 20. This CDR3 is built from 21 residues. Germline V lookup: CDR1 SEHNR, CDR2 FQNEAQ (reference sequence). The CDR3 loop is CASSPEPQAGGPIGSYNEQFF. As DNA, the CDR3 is TGTGCCAGCAGCCCAGAGCCGCAAGCGGGAGGGCCAATAGGTTCCTACAATGAGCAGTTCTTC.

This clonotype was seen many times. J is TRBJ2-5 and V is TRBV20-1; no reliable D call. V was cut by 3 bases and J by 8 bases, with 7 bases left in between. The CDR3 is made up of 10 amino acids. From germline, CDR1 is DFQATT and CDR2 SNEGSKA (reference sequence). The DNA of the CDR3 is TGCAGTGCTAGCACGACTACCCAGTACTTC. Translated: CSASTTTQYF.

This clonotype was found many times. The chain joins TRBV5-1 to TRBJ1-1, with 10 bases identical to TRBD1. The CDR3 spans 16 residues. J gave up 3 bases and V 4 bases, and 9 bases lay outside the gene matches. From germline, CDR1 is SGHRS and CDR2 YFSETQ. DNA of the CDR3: TGCGCCAGCAGCCGGGGACAGGGGACGCGGGACACTGAAGCTTTCTTT. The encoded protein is CASSRGQGTRDTEAFF.